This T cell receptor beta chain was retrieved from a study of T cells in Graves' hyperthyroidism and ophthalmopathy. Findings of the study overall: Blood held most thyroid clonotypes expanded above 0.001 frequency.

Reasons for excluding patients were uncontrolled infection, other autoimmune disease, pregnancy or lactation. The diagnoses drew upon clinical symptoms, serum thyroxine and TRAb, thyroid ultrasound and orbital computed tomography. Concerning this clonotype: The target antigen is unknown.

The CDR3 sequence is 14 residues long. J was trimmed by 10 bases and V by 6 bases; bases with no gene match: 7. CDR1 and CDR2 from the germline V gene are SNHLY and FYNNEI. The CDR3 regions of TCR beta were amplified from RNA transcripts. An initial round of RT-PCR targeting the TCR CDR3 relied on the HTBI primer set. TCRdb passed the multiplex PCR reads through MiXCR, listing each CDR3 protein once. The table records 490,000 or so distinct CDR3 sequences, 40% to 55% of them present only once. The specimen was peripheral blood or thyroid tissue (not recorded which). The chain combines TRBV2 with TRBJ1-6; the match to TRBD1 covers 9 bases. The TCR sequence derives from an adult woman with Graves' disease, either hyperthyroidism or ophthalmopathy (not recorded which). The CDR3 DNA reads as TGTGCCAGCAGGACGGGACAGGGAAACTCACCCCTCCACTTT. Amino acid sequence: CASRTGQGNSPLHF.